A single sample is the source of the 6 T cell receptor beta chains below, sequenced in a study of blood T cell repertoires in COVID-19. Sequencing was performed with immunoSEQ multiplex PCR; in TCRdb, only in-frame clones are kept and a portion is missing. The sample lists about 87,000 clones, 75% occurring once. Sequencing used peripheral blood. The receptors here all came from a woman between 45 and 60 years old with acute or convalescent COVID-19.

The chain is built from TRBV28 and TRBJ1-6; maybe TRBD1 (6 bases). In germline, CDR1 is MDHEN, CDR2 SYDVKM. The CDR3 runs 14 residues. Trimming stripped 8 bases from V and 2 bases from J, with 10 bases between. CDR3 in amino acids: CASGRGTYNSPLHF. As DNA, the CDR3 is TGTGCCAGCGGAAGGGGGACCTATAATTCACCCCTCCACTTT.

The table lists this clone with a few counts. The chain employs TRBV5-6 and TRBJ2-2; no clear D gene. V was clipped by 1 base and J by 3 bases, with 13 bases between them. This CDR3 is built from 16 residues. Germline V gives CDR1 SGHDT, CDR2 YYEEEE. The CDR3 DNA is TGTGCCAGCAGCTTGCTTAGCAGATCGGACACCGGGGAGCTGTTTTTT. Translating gives CASSLLSRSDTGELFF.

The genes are TRBV10-3 and TRBJ1-2; 11 bases align to TRBD1. The CDR3 length is 14 residues. Trimming took 10 bases from V and 4 from J; bases not matched to a gene: 8. In germline, CDR1 is ENHRY, CDR2 SYGVKD. The CDR3 loop is CASFSGQGGYGYTF. The DNA of the CDR3 is TGTGCCAGCTTTTCGGGACAGGGGGGCTATGGCTACACCTTC.

This chain links TRBV27 with TRBJ2-7; TRBD2 aligns across 13 bases. Germline CDR1 reads MNHEY; CDR2 reads SMNVEV (reference sequence). J was trimmed by 8 bases and V by 6 bases; bases with no gene match: 7. This CDR3 has 14 amino acids. CDR3 in amino acids: CASRPGTSGAKQYF. DNA for the CDR3: TGTGCCAGCAGACCCGGGACTAGCGGGGCCAAGCAGTACTTC.

The J gene is TRBJ2-3, the V gene TRBV5-1; 11 bases fit TRBD1. CDR1 SGHRS and CDR2 YFSETQ come from the germline V gene. CDR3 size: 16 residues. V lost 0 bases, J lost 3 bases, and 3 bases stayed unmatched. The CDR3 sequence is CASSLAGQGVTDTQYF. The CDR3 DNA is TGCGCCAGCAGCTTGGCGGGACAGGGGGTAACAGATACGCAGTATTTT.

The chain couples TRBV5-1 to TRBJ1-1; D perhaps matches TRBD1 (6 bases). The CDR3 is 13 amino acids. Germline CDR1 reads SGHRS; CDR2 reads YFSETQ. Trimming stripped 9 bases from V and 8 bases from J, with 20 bases between. The CDR3 is CATRPPDSMEAFF. Here the CDR3 DNA reads TGCGCCACCAGGCCCCCGGACAGTATGGAAGCTTTCTTT.